The 3 T cell receptor beta chains given below trace back to one sample, sequenced in a study of T cell responses to AZD1222 COVID-19 vaccine. The data were produced by immunoSEQ multiplex PCR, yet TCRdb's version contains in-frame clones alone and is incomplete. The sample lists 100,000 to 150,000 clones, roughly 90% occurring once. This specimen was peripheral blood, taken on day 0 of AZD1222 vaccination. These receptors came from an adult in good health.

V gene TRBV28 combines with J gene TRBJ2-1, with no clear D. The CDR3 has 14 residues. Trimming removed 1 base from V and 9 bases from J, with 13 bases in between. The germline V gene has CDR1 MDHEN and CDR2 SYDVKM. The CDR3 DNA is TGTGCCAGCAGTTTATCCCTAGAAGTCAGTGAGCAGTTCTTC. It translates to CASSLSLEVSEQFF.

The V gene is TRBV19, the J gene TRBJ1-5; D remains unclear. V was shortened by 4 bases and J by 0 bases, with 7 bases between the two germline ends. CDR3 size: 14 residues. Germline V CDR1 and CDR2: LNHDA, SQIVND (reference sequence). Here the CDR3 reads CASSRMNSNQPQHF. In nucleotides, the CDR3 is TGTGCCAGTAGTAGGATGAATAGCAATCAGCCCCAGCATTTT.

The CDR3 bases are TGTGCCTGGAGTGTCAGCTACGAGCAGTACTTC. This translates into CAWSVSYEQYF. The chain uses TRBV30 and TRBJ2-7, with D unclear. This CDR3 is built from 11 residues. Germline lookup yields CDR1 GTSNPN and CDR2 SVGIG (reference sequence). The ends were cut back, 0 bases at V and 3 bases at J, with 3 bases in the middle.